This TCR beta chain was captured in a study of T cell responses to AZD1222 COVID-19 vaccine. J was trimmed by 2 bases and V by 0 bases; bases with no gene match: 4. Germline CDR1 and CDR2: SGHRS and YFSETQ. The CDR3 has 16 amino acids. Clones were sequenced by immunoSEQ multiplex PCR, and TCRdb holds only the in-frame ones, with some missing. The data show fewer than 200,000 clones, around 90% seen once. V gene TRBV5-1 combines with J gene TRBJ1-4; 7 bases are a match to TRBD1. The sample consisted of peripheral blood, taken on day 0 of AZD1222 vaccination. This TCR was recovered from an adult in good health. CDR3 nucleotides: TGCGCCAGCAGCTTGGGGCGGGGACAGACTAATGAAAAACTGTTTTTT. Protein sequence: CASSLGRGQTNEKLFF. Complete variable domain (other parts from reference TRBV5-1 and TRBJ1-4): KAGVTQTPRYLIKTRGQQVTLSCSPISGHRSVSWYQQTPGQGLQFLFEYFSETQRNKGNFPGRFSGRQFSNSRSEMNVSTLELGDSALYLCASSLGRGQTNEKLFFGSGTQLSVL.